The 5 T cell receptor beta chains in this list originate from one sample, sequenced in a study of blood T cell repertoires in COVID-19. TCRdb's table, derived via immunoSEQ multiplex PCR, lists solely in-frame clones and lacks some. The sample has approximately 140,000 clones; 84% are singletons. Sequenced sample: peripheral blood. These TCRs come from a man aged 70-80 years with acute or convalescent COVID-19.

The J gene is TRBJ1-2, the V gene TRBV18; possibly TRBD1 for D (5 bases). The length of the CDR3 is 14 residues. Germline loops: CDR1 KGHSH, CDR2 LQKENI. V was trimmed by 0 bases and J by 2 bases, leaving 7 bases between them. This CDR3 is CASSPPDTNYGYTF. CDR3 nucleotides: TGTGCCAGCTCACCACCGGACACCAACTATGGCTACACCTTC.

For the CDR3, the DNA is TGTGCCACCGGGGGAGCCTACGAGCAGTACTTC. Its protein is CATGGAYEQYF. The chain uses TRBV10-3 and TRBJ2-7, with D possibly being TRBD2 (6 bases). Germline-derived CDR1 and CDR2 are ENHRY and SYGVKD. The CDR3 runs to 11 residues. Trimming left V 10 bases short and J 2 bases short, with 9 bases between.

The rearrangement links TRBV9 to TRBJ2-5; TRBD2 agrees at 7 bases. CDR3 length equals 14 residues. From germline, CDR1 is SGDLS and CDR2 YYNGEE. The junction had 5 bases not matched to a gene; V was cut back by 4 bases and J by 2 bases. CDR3 bases: TGTGCCAGCAGCAAAGGGGAGGGGCAAGAGACCCAGTACTTC. Translating gives CASSKGEGQETQYF.

In its sample, this clone was seen a few times. The V call is TRBV12-5, the J call TRBJ2-1; 9 bases line up with TRBD1. The CDR3 sequence is 17 residues long. V shed 1 base, J shed 4 bases, and the junction held 8 bases outside the gene matches. Germline lookup yields CDR1 LGHNT and CDR2 FRNRAP. The CDR3 DNA is TGTGCTAGTGGTTTGGAATACTCAGGGACAGGGTACAATGAGCAGTTCTTC. This codes for CASGLEYSGTGYNEQFF.

The DNA for the CDR3 is TGTGCCAGCAGCTCTAGCGGGGGCACAGATACGCAGTATTTT. Protein sequence: CASSSSGGTDTQYF. This chain links TRBV5-6 with TRBJ2-3; the match to TRBD2 covers 9 bases. Germline lookup yields CDR1 SGHDT and CDR2 YYEEEE. The CDR3 extends over 14 amino acids. The ends lost 3 bases at V and 1 base at J; junction bases unmatched: 0.